This TCR beta chain was identified in a study of neurological immune-mediated disorders. Germline lookup yields CDR1 SGHDN and CDR2 FVKESK. The CDR3 extends over 17 amino acids. V was clipped by 7 bases and J by 5 bases, with 23 bases between them. This clonotype was recorded at least ten times. TCRdb used MiXCR to reprocess the 5' RACE reads, holding one entry per CDR3 protein. The repertoire holds some 79,000 distinct CDR3 sequences, with 13% to 15% as singletons. The sequenced sample was PBMCs. The receptor was derived from a woman aged 45 to 65 in good health. The chain joins TRBV14 to TRBJ1-4; no clear D. This CDR3 reads CASTTGLGKDGNEKLFF. DNA for the CDR3: TGTGCCAGCACCACCGGGCTTGGGAAGGACGGGAATGAAAAACTGTTTTTT.